This TCR beta chain derives from a study of vaccination effects on CD4 cells after COVID-19. A note on this clone: Its specificity is unknown.

Trimming left V 5 bases short and J 1 base short, with 4 bases between. The CDR3 spans 13 residues. CDR1 is KGHDR, CDR2 SFDVKD, per germline. CD4+ T cells specific for antigen were expanded with viral peptide pools by the ViraFEST assay before sequencing. Upon completion of around 9 days in culture, CD4+ T cells were isolated. Vaccination of participants consisted of two doses of either the BNT162b2 or mRNA-1273 vaccine. The researchers cultured around 2 million PBMC per well with roughly 11 IU/ml IL-2 and roughly 9.1 ug/ml peptides. Clones were sequenced by immunoSEQ multiplex PCR, and TCRdb holds only the in-frame ones, with some missing. The sample records about 59,000 clones, about 78% being singletons.

V is TRBV24-1 and J is TRBJ2-2; D gene ambiguous. Source: CD4+ T cells from PBMCs cultured with HCoV-OC43 spike peptides, taken after COVID-19 vaccination. The subset was: HCoV-OC43 spike overlapping peptide pool stimulation. The receptor was derived from a human donor who received a COVID-19 vaccine. CDR3 amino acids: CATSGRNTGELFF. The CDR3 DNA sequence: TGTGCCACCAGTGGCAGGAACACCGGGGAGCTGTTTTTT.